Listed below are T cell receptor beta chains from one sample, sequenced in a study of T-cell reconstitution after alpha-beta-depleted transplantation in children. MiXCR, run by TCRdb on the PCR reads, gives a single entry per CDR3 protein. Of 130,000 to 150,000 distinct CDR3 sequences in the sample, about 9% were seen once. The material was PBMCs, mostly from graft donor cells, obtained 180 days after TCRalphabeta/CD19-depleted stem cell transplant. Every receptor here comes from a female patient between 2 and 15 years old who had a stem cell transplant for congenital amegakaryocytic thrombocytopenia, so the T cells may come from the graft donor. The CDR3 runs from the conserved cysteine through the conserved F or W. The D gene is left open where the match is weak. For some rows the clone size is stated as once, few or many, or as a class when expanded; others skip it.

TRBD1,TRBJ1-4,TRBV10-3,few,CAISEEWQGAGEKLFF,TGTGCCATCAGTGAGGAGTGGCAGGGGGCAGGGGAAAAACTGTTTTTT
NA,TRBJ2-1,TRBV10-1,NA,CASSEPGSSSYNEQFF,TGCGCCAGCAGTGAGCCCGGGTCTAGCTCCTACAATGAGCAGTTCTTC
TRBD1,TRBJ2-7,TRBV5-5,few,CASSLMAGGAGEQYF,TGTGCCAGCAGCTTGATGGCAGGGGGAGCAGGGGAGCAGTACTTC
TRBD1,TRBJ2-7,TRBV5-1,few,CASSGGQGYEQYF,TGCGCCAGCAGCGGCGGACAGGGCTACGAGCAGTACTTC
NA,TRBJ2-7,TRBV5-4,few,CASSLAGARKDEQYF,TGTGCCAGCAGCTTGGCGGGGGCGCGTAAAGACGAGCAGTACTTC
NA,TRBJ2-4,TRBV29-1,few,CSVEDWDTQWRNIQYF,TGCAGCGTTGAAGATTGGGACACCCAATGGAGAAACATTCAGTACTTC
NA,TRBJ1-4,TRBV5-4,NA,CASSLDKRSEKLFF,TGTGCCAGCAGCTTGGACAAGAGGAGTGAAAAACTGTTTTTT
NA,TRBJ2-7,TRBV12-3/TRBV12-4,many,CASSSSRGSSYEQYF,TGTGCCAGCAGTTCAAGTCGGGGAAGCTCCTACGAGCAGTACTTC
NA,TRBJ2-2,TRBV15,many,CATSTLPTNTGELFF,TGTGCCACCAGCACCCTACCTACGAACACCGGGGAGCTGTTTTTT
NA,TRBJ2-3,TRBV12-3/TRBV12-4,NA,CASRGQGGRTDTQYF,TGTGCCAGCAGAGGGCAGGGGGGGCGGACAGATACGCAGTATTTT
TRBD2,TRBJ2-5,TRBV5-4,NA,CASNSPGLDEETQYF,TGTGCCAGCAACTCACCTGGACTAGATGAAGAGACCCAGTACTTC
NA,TRBJ2-2,TRBV5-1,many,CASSLRDLLNTGELFF,TGCGCCAGCAGCTTGAGGGATCTTTTGAACACCGGGGAGCTGTTTTTT
TRBD1,TRBJ1-2,TRBV7-3,many,CASSAQTGDGYTF,TGTGCCAGCAGCGCACAGACAGGGGATGGCTACACCTTC
NA,TRBJ2-3,TRBV29-1,many,CSVSRSSTDTQYF,TGCAGCGTTTCACGTTCTAGCACAGATACGCAGTATTTT
TRBD2,TRBJ2-3,TRBV27,many,CASSALAGGLDTQYF,TGTGCCAGCAGTGCACTAGCGGGAGGTCTAGATACGCAGTATTTT
NA,TRBJ2-5,TRBV7-2,many,CASSLFLYGETQYF,TGTGCCAGCAGCTTATTCCTCTACGGGGAGACCCAGTACTTC
NA,TRBJ2-5,TRBV12-3/TRBV12-4,NA,CASSYVRETQYF,TGTGCCAGCAGTTATGTCAGAGAGACCCAGTACTTC
NA,TRBJ1-6,TRBV12-3/TRBV12-4,many,CASSFRGAYNSPLHF,TGTGCCAGCAGTTTCCGGGGCGCCTATAATTCACCCCTCCACTTT
NA,TRBJ1-2,TRBV15,many,CATSRDGTDNYGYTF,TGTGCCACCAGCAGAGACGGGACCGATAACTATGGCTACACCTTC
TRBD2,TRBJ2-4,TRBV7-8,few,CASSSRTSAKNIQYF,TGTGCCAGCAGCTCTCGGACTAGCGCCAAAAACATTCAGTACTTC
NA,TRBJ1-5,TRBV10-3,NA,CAISESRGDQPQHF,TGTGCCATCAGTGAGTCGAGAGGGGATCAGCCCCAGCATTTT
NA,TRBJ1-1,TRBV21-1,many,CAKVGTDTEAFF,TGTGCCAAAGTGGGGACGGACACTGAAGCTTTCTTT